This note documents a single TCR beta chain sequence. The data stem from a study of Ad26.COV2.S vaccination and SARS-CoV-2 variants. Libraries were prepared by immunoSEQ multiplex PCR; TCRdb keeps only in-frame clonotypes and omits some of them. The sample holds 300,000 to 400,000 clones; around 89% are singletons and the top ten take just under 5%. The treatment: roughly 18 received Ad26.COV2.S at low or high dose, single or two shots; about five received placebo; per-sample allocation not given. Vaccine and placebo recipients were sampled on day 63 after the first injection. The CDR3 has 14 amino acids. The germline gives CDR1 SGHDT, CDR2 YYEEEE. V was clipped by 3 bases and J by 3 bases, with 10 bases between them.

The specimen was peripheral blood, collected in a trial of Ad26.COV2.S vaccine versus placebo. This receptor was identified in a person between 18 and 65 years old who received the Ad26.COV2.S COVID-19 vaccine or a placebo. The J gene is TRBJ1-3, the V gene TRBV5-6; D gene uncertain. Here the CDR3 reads CASSSNGGGNTIYF. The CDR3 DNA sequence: TGTGCCAGCAGCTCCAACGGCGGTGGAAACACCATATATTTT.